This TCR beta chain originates from a study of blood T cell repertoires in COVID-19. Germline CDR1 reads ENHRY; CDR2 reads SYGVKD. CDR3 length: 16 amino acids. V lost 0 bases, J lost 1 base, and 9 bases lay in between. TCRdb keeps only in-frame clones here, not all; method: immunoSEQ multiplex PCR. Found here are nearly 400,000 clones, roughly nine tenths of them singletons; the top ten hold 1.7%. Sequenced material: PBMCs or T cells enriched from blood (not recorded which). This clonotype was sampled from a woman in her thirties who had recovered from COVID-19. The chain has TRBV10-3 and TRBJ2-2; D uncertain. The DNA of the CDR3 is TGTGCCATCAGTGAGTCGTTACCAGAGAACACCGGGGAGCTGTTTTTT. Translated, it gives CAISESLPENTGELFF.